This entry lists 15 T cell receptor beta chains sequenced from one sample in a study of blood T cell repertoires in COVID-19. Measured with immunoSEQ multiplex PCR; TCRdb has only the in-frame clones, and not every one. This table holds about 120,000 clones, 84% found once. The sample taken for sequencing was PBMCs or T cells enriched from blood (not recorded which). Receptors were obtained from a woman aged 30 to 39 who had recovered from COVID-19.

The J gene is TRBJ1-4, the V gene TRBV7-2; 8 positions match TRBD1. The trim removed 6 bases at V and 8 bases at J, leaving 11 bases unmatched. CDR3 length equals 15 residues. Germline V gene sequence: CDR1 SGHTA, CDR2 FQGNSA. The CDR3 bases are TGTGCCAGCAGAATAAGTCGGGCAGGGGGCGAAAAACTGTTTTTT. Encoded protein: CASRISRAGGEKLFF.

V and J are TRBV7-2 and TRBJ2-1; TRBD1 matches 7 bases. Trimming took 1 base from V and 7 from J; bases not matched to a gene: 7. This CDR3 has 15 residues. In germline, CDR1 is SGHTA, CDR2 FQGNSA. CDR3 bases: TGTGCCAGCAGCTTAGAACCAGGGGGTAGAAATGAGCAGTTCTTC. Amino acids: CASSLEPGGRNEQFF.

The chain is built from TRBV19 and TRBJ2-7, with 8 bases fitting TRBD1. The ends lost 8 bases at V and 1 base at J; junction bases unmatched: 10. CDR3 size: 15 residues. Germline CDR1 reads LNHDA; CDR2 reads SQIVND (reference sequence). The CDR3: CASGRTGQASYEQYF. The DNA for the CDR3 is TGTGCCAGTGGCCGCACGGGACAGGCATCCTACGAGCAGTACTTC. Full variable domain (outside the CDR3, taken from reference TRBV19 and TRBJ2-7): DGGITQSPKYLFRKEGQNVTLSCEQNLNHDAMYWYRQDPGQGLRLIYYSQIVNDFQKGDIAEGYSVSREKKESFPLTVTSAQKNPTAFYLCASGRTGQASYEQYFGPGTRLTVT.

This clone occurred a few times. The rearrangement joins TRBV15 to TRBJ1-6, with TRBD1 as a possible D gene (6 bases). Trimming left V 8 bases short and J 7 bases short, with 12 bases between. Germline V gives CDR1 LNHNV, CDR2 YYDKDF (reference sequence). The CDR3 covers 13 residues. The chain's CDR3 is CATENRANSPLHF. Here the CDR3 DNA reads TGTGCCACCGAAAACAGGGCGAATTCACCCCTCCACTTT. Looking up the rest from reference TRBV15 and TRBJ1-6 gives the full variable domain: DAMVIQNPRYQVTQFGKPVTLSCSQTLNHNVMYWYQQKSSQAPKLLFHYYDKDFNNEADTPDNFQSRRPNTSFCFLDIRSPGLGDTAMYLCATENRANSPLHFGNGTRLTVT.

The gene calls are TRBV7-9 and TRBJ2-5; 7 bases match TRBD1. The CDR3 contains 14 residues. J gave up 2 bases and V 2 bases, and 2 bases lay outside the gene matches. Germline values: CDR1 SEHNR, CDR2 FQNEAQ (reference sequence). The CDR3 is CASSLSRGQETQYF. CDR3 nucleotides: TGTGCCAGCAGCTTAAGCAGGGGGCAAGAGACCCAGTACTTC.

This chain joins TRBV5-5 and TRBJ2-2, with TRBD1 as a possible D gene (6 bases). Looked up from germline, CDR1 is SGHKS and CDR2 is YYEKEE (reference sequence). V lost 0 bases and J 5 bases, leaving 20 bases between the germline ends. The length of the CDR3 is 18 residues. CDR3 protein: CASSLDGGVGPWTGELFF. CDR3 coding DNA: TGTGCCAGCAGCTTGGATGGGGGCGTGGGCCCTTGGACCGGGGAGCTGTTTTTT.

The CDR3 bases are TGTGCCAGCAGGGACACATCGGTGGGATACGAGCAGTACTTC. This translates into CASRDTSVGYEQYF. The V call is TRBV2, the J call TRBJ2-7, with D possibly matching TRBD1 (5 bases). The V end was cut by 6 bases, the J end by 4 bases, with 16 bases between. This CDR3 has 14 residues. Germline V lookup: CDR1 SNHLY, CDR2 FYNNEI.

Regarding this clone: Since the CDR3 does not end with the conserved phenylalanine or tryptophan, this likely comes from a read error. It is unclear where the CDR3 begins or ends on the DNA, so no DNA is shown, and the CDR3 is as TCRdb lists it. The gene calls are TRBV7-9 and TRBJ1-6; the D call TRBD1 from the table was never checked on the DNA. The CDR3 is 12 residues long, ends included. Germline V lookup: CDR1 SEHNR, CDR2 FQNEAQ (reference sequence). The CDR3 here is CASSQRSNRGTP.

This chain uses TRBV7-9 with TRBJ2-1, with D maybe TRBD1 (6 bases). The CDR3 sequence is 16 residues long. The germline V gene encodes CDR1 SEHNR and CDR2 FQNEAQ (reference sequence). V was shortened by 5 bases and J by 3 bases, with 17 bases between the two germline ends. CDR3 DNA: TGTGCCAGCAGCCCCACGTCAGGGGTTAGCTACAATGAGCAGTTCTTC. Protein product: CASSPTSGVSYNEQFF.

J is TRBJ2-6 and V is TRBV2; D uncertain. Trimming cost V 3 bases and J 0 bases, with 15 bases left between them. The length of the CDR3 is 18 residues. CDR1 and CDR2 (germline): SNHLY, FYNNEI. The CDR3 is CASSEWSYPLSGANVLTF. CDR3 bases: TGTGCCAGCAGTGAGTGGTCCTATCCTCTCTCTGGGGCCAACGTCCTGACTTTC. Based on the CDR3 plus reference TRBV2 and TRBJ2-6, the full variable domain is EPEVTQTPSHQVTQMGQEVILRCVPISNHLYFYWYRQILGQKVEFLVSFYNNEISEKSEIFDDQFSVERPDGSNFTLKIRSTKLEDSAMYFCASSEWSYPLSGANVLTFGAGSRLTVL.

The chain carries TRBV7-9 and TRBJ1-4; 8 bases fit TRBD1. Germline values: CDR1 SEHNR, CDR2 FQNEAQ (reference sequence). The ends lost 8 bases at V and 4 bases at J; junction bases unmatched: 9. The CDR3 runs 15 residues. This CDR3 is CASGSADRVNEKLFF. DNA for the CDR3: TGTGCCAGCGGGTCTGCGGACAGGGTTAATGAAAAACTGTTTTTT.

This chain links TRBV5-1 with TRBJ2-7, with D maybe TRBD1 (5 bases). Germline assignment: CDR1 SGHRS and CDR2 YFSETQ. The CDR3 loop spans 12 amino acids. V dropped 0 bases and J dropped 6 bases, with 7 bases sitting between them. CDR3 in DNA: TGCGCCAGCAGCTTGGTAGGGGCCGAGCAGTACTTC. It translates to CASSLVGAEQYF.

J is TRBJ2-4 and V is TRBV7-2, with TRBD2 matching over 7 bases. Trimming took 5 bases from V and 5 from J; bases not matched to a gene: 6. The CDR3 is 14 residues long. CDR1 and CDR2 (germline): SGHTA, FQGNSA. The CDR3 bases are TGTGCCAGCAGCCCGGGGAGGGCCCAAAACATTCAGTACTTC. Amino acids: CASSPGRAQNIQYF.

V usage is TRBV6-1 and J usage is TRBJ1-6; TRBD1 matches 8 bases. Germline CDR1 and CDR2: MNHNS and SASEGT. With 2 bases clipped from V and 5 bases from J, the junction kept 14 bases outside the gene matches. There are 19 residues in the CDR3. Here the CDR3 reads CASSEHPGGRGLNNSPLHF. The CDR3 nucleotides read TGTGCCAGCAGTGAACACCCCGGGGGCAGGGGGCTTAATAATTCACCCCTCCACTTT.

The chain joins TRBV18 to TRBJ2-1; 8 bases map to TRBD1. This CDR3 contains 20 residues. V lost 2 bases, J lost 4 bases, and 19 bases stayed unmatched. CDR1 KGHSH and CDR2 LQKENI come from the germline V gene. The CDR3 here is CASSPGQGSRTVSSYNEQFF. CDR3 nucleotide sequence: TGTGCCAGCTCACCAGGACAGGGAAGCCGGACGGTCTCATCATACAATGAGCAGTTCTTC.